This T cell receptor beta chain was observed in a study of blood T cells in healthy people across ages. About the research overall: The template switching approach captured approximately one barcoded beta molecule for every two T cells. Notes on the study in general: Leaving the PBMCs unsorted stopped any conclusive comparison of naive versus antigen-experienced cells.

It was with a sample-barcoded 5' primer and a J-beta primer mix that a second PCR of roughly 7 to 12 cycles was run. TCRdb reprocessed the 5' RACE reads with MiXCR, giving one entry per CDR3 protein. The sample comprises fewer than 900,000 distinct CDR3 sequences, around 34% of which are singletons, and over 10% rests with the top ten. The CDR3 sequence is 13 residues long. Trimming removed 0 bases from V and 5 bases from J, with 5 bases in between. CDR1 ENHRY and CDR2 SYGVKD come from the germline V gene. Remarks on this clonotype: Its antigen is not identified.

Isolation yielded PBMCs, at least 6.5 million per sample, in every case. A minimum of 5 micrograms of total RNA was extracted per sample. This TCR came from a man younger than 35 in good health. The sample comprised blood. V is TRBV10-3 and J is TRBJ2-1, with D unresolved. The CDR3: CAISESQNNEQFF. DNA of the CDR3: TGTGCCATCAGTGAGTCGCAGAACAATGAGCAGTTCTTC.